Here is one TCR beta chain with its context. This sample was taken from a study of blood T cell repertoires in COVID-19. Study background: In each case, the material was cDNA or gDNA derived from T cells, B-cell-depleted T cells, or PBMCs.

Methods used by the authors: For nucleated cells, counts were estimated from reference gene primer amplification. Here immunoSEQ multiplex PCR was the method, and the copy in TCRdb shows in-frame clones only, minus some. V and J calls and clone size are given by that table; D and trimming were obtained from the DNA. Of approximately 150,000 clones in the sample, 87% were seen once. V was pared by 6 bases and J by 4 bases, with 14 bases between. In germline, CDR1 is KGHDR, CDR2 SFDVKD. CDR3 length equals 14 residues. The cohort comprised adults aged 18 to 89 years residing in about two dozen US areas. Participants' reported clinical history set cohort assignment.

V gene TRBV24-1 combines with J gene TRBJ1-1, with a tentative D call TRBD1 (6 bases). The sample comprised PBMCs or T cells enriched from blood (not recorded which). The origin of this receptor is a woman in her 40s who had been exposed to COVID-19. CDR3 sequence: CATSWGGKGTEAFF. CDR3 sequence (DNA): TGTGCCACCAGTTGGGGGGGCAAGGGCACTGAAGCTTTCTTT.